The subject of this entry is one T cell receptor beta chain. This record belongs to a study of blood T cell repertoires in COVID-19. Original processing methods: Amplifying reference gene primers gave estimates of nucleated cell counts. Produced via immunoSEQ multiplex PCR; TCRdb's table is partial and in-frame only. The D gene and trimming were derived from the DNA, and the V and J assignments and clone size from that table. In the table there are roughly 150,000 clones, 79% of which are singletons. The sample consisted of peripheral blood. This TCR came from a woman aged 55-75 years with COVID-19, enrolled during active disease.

DNA for the CDR3: TGTGCCAGCAGCGGGACTACAGATACGCAGTATTTT. Translating it yields CASSGTTDTQYF. The V gene is TRBV27, the J gene TRBJ2-3; possibly TRBD2 for D (6 bases). The ends were cut back, 6 bases at V and 3 bases at J, with 7 bases in the middle. Per germline, CDR1 MNHEY and CDR2 SMNVEV (reference sequence). The CDR3 sequence is 12 residues long.